The clone carrying this T cell receptor beta chain was seen only once. What it binds is not known. Assay: immunoSEQ multiplex PCR; the TCRdb copy retains only in-frame clones and omits some. The data show about 120,000 clones, around 96% seen once. The sample is drawn from a study of graft-versus-host responses after intestinal transplantation. Study-wide context: Transplant recipients had multivisceral, liver-intestinal, or isolated intestinal grafts. Anti-thymocyte globulin served as induction for all recipients, who then took tacrolimus and steroids for three to four years. Whole-study findings and limits: Analysis identified GvH clones in recipient marrow, with some appearing first in ileum or blood. Patients who carried graft-donor T cell macrochimerism also had high graft-versus-host to host-versus-graft clonal ratios in their allografts.

The CDR3 consists of 16 residues. V was shortened by 5 bases and J by 0 bases, with 14 bases between the two germline ends. Germline loops: CDR1 LNHNV, CDR2 YYDKDF (reference sequence). The specimen was unstimulated CD8+ T cells sorted from spleen or lymph node cells, collected before intestinal transplant. The clonotype was recovered from a human donor who received an intestinal transplant. The chain carries TRBV15 and TRBJ1-5; D is unclear. The CDR3 is CATSQRRVSSNQPQHF. The CDR3 nucleotides read TGTGCCACCAGCCAACGAAGGGTCAGTAGCAATCAGCCCCAGCATTTT.